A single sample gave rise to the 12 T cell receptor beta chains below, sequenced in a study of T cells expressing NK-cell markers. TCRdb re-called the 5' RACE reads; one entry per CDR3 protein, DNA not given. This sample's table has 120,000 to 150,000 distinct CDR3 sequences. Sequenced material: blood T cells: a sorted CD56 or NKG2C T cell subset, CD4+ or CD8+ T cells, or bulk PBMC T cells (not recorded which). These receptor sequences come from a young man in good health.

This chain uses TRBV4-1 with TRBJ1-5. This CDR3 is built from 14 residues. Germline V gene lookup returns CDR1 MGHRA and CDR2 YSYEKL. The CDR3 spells CASSQVRGNQPQHF.

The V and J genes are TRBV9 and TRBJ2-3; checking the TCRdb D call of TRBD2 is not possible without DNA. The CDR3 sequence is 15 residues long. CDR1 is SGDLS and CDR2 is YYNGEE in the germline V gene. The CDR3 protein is CASSPGGASTDTQYF.

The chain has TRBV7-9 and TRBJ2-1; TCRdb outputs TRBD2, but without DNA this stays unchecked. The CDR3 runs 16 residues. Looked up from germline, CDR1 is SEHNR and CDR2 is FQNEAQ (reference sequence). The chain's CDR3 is CASSSTSMAPYNEQFF.

CDR3 sequence reads: CASSLAGIHYEQYF. V gene TRBV12-3 or TRBV12-4 combines with J gene TRBJ2-7; TCRdb names TRBD1, which stays unverified in the absence of DNA. The CDR3 is 14 amino acids.

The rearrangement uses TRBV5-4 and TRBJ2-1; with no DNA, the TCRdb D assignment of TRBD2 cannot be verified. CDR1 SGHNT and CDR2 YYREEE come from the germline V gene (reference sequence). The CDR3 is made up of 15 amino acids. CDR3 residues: CASSLTSGRSDEQFF. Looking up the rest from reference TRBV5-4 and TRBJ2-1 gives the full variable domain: ETGVTQSPTHLIKTRGQQVTLRCSSQSGHNTVSWYQQALGQGPQFIFQYYREEENGRGNFPPRFSGLQFPNYSSELNVNALELDDSALYLCASSLTSGRSDEQFFGPGTRLTVL.

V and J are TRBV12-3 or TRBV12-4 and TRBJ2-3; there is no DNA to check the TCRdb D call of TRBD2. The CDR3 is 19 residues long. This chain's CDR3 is CASSMWGTSGRAGRDTQYF.

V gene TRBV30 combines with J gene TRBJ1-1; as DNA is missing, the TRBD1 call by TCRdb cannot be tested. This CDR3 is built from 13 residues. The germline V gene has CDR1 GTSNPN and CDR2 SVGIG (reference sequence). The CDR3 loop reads CAWIQGSHTEAFF.

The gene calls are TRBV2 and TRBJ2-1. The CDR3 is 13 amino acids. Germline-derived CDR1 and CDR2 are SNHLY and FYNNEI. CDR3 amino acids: CASSEGSKREQFF.

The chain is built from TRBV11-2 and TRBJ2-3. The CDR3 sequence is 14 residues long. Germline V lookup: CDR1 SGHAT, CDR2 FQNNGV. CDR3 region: CASSLGGSTDTQYF.

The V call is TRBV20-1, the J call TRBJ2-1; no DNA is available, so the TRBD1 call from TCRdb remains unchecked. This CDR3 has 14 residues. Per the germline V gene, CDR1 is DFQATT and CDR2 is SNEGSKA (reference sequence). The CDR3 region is CSARLSRGNNEQFF.

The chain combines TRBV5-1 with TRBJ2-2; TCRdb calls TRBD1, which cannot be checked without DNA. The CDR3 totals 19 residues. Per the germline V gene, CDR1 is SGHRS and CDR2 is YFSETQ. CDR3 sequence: CASSRPYFRGTGETGELFF.

Here the CDR3 reads CASSQDLAGGSEQFF. The V gene is TRBV4-3, the J gene TRBJ2-1; there is no DNA to check the TCRdb D call of TRBD2. The CDR3 sequence is 15 residues long. Germline CDR1 is LGHNA and CDR2 is YSLEER.